This passage covers 2 T cell receptor beta chains from one sample sequenced in a study of blood T cell repertoires in COVID-19. The method was immunoSEQ multiplex PCR; TCRdb's version includes in-frame clones alone and lacks a portion of them. The sample lists about 90,000 clones, approximately 92% occurring once. Sample: peripheral blood. These receptors all come from a woman aged 60-70 years with active COVID-19.

This chain uses TRBV19 with TRBJ1-3; D call uncertain. CDR1 and CDR2 (germline): LNHDA, SQIVND (reference sequence). V was cut by 5 bases and J by 0 bases, with 20 bases left in between. The CDR3 covers 18 residues. The CDR3 DNA follows: TGTGCCAGTAGTCGGCACGGGGATATGCGGGGCTCTGGAAACACCATATATTTT. Protein: CASSRHGDMRGSGNTIYF. The full variable domain, in which reference TRBV19 and TRBJ1-3 provide the parts outside the CDR3, is DGGITQSPKYLFRKEGQNVTLSCEQNLNHDAMYWYRQDPGQGLRLIYYSQIVNDFQKGDIAEGYSVSREKKESFPLTVTSAQKNPTAFYLCASSRHGDMRGSGNTIYFGEGSWLTVV.

The chain carries TRBV2 and TRBJ2-1; tentatively, D is TRBD2 (6 bases). Deletions cut 5 bases from V and 0 bases from J, with 11 bases between. The CDR3 loop spans 15 amino acids. Germline CDR1 and CDR2: SNHLY and FYNNEI. In nucleotides, the CDR3 is TGTGCCAGCAGTCGAGTCGGGGGCTCCTACAATGAGCAGTTCTTC. Amino acids: CASSRVGGSYNEQFF.